These 7 T cell receptor beta chains were all obtained from the same sample, sequenced in a study of siplizumab effects on memory and regulatory T cells. TCRdb keeps only in-frame clones here, not all; method: immunoSEQ multiplex PCR. The sample holds some 97,000 clones, around 94% seen once. The specimen was Tregs sorted from blood. The receptors here all came from a human donor in good health.

The chain has TRBV9 and TRBJ1-6; D may be TRBD1 (6 bases). The CDR3 is 15 residues long. Trimming took 2 bases from V and 10 from J, leaving 16 bases between them. Germline V gene data show CDR1 as SGDLS and CDR2 as YYNGEE. The CDR3 is CASSVEGGSRSPLHF. The CDR3 coding sequence is TGTGCCAGCAGCGTTGAAGGGGGTTCAAGATCACCCCTCCACTTT.

The chain joins TRBV5-1 to TRBJ1-5, with D perhaps matching TRBD1 (6 bases). The CDR3 spans 16 residues. The V end lost 4 bases, the J end lost 0 bases, and 14 bases lay between the germline ends. Germline V lookup: CDR1 SGHRS, CDR2 YFSETQ. The CDR3 region has the DNA TGCGCCAGCAGCCGCGGGGGGCCTTATAGCAATCAGCCCCAGCATTTT. As protein: CASSRGGPYSNQPQHF. Based on the CDR3 plus reference TRBV5-1 and TRBJ1-5, the full variable domain is KAGVTQTPRYLIKTRGQQVTLSCSPISGHRSVSWYQQTPGQGLQFLFEYFSETQRNKGNFPGRFSGRQFSNSRSEMNVSTLELGDSALYLCASSRGGPYSNQPQHFGDGTRLSIL.

This chain connects TRBV19 to TRBJ2-1; the D is unclear. The V and J ends lost 7 bases and 8 bases respectively, with 21 bases between them. The CDR3 totals 15 residues. Looked up from germline, CDR1 is LNHDA and CDR2 is SQIVND (reference sequence). In DNA form, the CDR3 reads TGTGCCAGTAACGAGAGAAGGGCCCCCGGGTATGAGCAGTTCTTC. Protein product: CASNERRAPGYEQFF.

This chain connects TRBV11-2 to TRBJ2-3; the D is unclear. The V end was cut by 5 bases, the J end by 0 bases, with 12 bases between. The CDR3 sequence is 15 residues long. Per germline, CDR1 SGHAT and CDR2 FQNNGV. The CDR3 sequence: CASSPQSLSTDTQYF. The CDR3 DNA reads as TGTGCCAGCAGCCCTCAGAGTCTCAGCACAGATACGCAGTATTTT.

The chain carries TRBV4-1 and TRBJ1-4; 7 bases are shared with TRBD1. With 2 bases clipped from V and 5 bases from J, the junction kept 8 bases outside the gene matches. The CDR3 runs 16 residues. Germline CDR1 is MGHRA and CDR2 is YSYEKL. CDR3 in amino acids: CASSQNPGQTNEKLFF. The CDR3 DNA is TGCGCCAGCAGCCAAAATCCGGGACAGACAAATGAAAAACTGTTTTTT.

The chain links TRBV6-1 to TRBJ1-5; tentatively, D is TRBD1 (5 bases). Deletions cut 7 bases from V and 4 bases from J, with 14 bases between. From germline, CDR1 is MNHNS and CDR2 SASEGT. This CDR3 has 14 residues. CDR3 sequence (DNA): TGTGCCAGCAATTGGGGGGGAGGGAATCAGCCCCAGCATTTT. Its protein product is CASNWGGGNQPQHF.

V usage is TRBV6-4 and J usage is TRBJ2-2; D possibly corresponds to TRBD1 (6 bases). CDR3 length: 14 amino acids. Deletions cut 3 bases from V and 1 base from J, with 6 bases between. CDR1 is MRHNA, CDR2 SNTAGT, per germline. CDR3 region: CASSEQGNTGELFF. CDR3 DNA sequence: TGTGCCAGCAGTGAACAGGGGAACACCGGGGAGCTGTTTTTT.